Reported below is one TCR beta chain. Its target antigen remains unknown. No clone much larger than this one lies a single base away; base qualities are absent. Participants in the prospective study were enrolled through a virtual design, were aged roughly 18 to 100 years, and lived in roughly 26 United States geographic areas. Cohort assignment in the prospective study relied on participant-reported clinical history from a screening survey and a study questionnaire. Recovered participants in ImmuneRACE Cohort 3 were defined as having two consecutive negative NP/OP PCR tests, clearance from a healthcare professional, or resolution of symptoms. In the prospective study, whole blood, serum and a nasopharyngeal or oropharyngeal swab were collected from each participant by mobile phlebotomists. Additional blood draws and questionnaires over an approximately two-month period could optionally be provided by prospective study participants. Prospective study blood samples were shipped either frozen or at room temperature before DNA extraction.

The data stem from a study of blood T cell repertoires in COVID-19 (dated by TCRdb to 2018 to 2020). About the study as a whole: Collaborator samples came from the United States, Italy and Spain and covered acute and convalescent phases of COVID-19. The repertoires were made available in a free public database intended to serve as a resource for research on the immune response to SARS-CoV-2. Where HLA class I and class II types were available, the types were taken from metadata supplied by the sample provider, not from assay-based typing. Nearly every sample came with metadata listing a de-identified subject ID, COVID-19 status, age in years and sex. Subjects who had been exposed to COVID-19, were actively infected with it, or had recovered from it provided the deeply sampled blood TCRbeta repertoires that made up the dataset. The samples were drawn from the first 160 participants of the ongoing ImmuneRACE study and from some 1,300 subjects provided by 6 global collaborators. The prospective study material was composed of cDNA or gDNA derived from T cells, B-cell-depleted T cells, or PBMCs. General study outcomes and caveats: Clinical and demographic metadata were provided uncurated, with the amount varying by source and participant.

The immunoSEQ Assay, a bias-controlled multiplex PCR, was used to amplify TCRbeta CDR3 regions from genomic DNA. The original methods were these. Within the assay, amplification of reference gene primers was used to estimate how many nucleated cells each sample contained. To quantify the absolute abundance of each unique TCRbeta CDR3 rearrangement, sequence reads were collapsed and filtered. Productive Simpson clonality was computed per sample as the square root of Simpson's diversity index over productive rearrangements. TCRdb carries this immuneACCESS record with in-frame sequences only. Its versions omit some clonotypes, under half of them owing to an unresolved V gene in the studies checked, with the rest unexplained. The V and J calls and clone size were taken over from that table, and D and trimming were inferred from the DNA. The sample includes a few hundred thousand clones, with approximately 83% observed a single time. The top ten hold roughly 2.3% of the sample.

V lost 4 bases and J lost 6 bases, and the count of bases not matched to a germline gene is 9. The CDR3 starts with the cysteine, ends with the phenylalanine, and has 14 residues. Solely the CDR3 DNA is kept, with 42 bases framed from the first base. Reading the germline V gene gives CDR1 SGHRS and CDR2 YFSETQ. The chain employs TRBV5-1 and TRBJ1-2; 7 junctional bases match TRBD1. This TCR derives from a man aged 30 to 45 who had recovered from COVID-19. The material sequenced was PBMCs or T cells enriched from blood (not recorded which). The CDR3 protein is CASSAGQVYDGYTF. The base sequence is TGCGCCAGCAGCGCCGGACAGGTCTACGATGGCTACACCTTC.